The 28 T cell receptor beta chains given below trace back to one sample, sequenced in a study of a mutant IDH1 vaccine in newly diagnosed glioma. Indicated time point: week 47, end of study. Topical imiquimod was applied with each vaccine dose, which held 300 ug of mutant IDH1 20-mer peptide. Clones were sequenced by immunoSEQ multiplex PCR, and TCRdb holds only the in-frame ones, with some missing. The table lists roughly 32,000 clones, approximately 90% of them singletons. These TCRs are of unknown antigen specificity. The specimen was PBMCs, collected from a glioma patient whose treatment included an IDH1 peptide vaccine. The receptors come from a woman in her twenties or thirties with glioma.

The V gene is TRBV14, the J gene TRBJ2-5, with D perhaps given as TRBD1 or TRBD2 (6 bases each). Trimming removed 2 bases at V and 7 bases at J, with 14 bases between. This CDR3 is 14 amino acids long. The germline CDR1 and CDR2 sequences are SGHDN and FVKESK. CDR3 sequence reads: CASSQSWGARTQYF. In DNA, the CDR3 is TGTGCCAGCAGCCAATCGTGGGGGGCCAGGACCCAGTACTTC.

V and J are TRBV29-1 and TRBJ2-7; the match to TRBD2 covers 11 bases. The V gene's germline CDR1 is SQVTM and CDR2 ANQGSEA. The junction had 9 bases not matched to a gene; V was cut back by 4 bases and J by 1 base. The CDR3 extends over 16 amino acids. The CDR3 bases are TGCAGCGTTGCCGCGGCTAGCGGGGGGCCTTCCTACGAGCAGTACTTC. Protein: CSVAAASGGPSYEQYF.

The CDR3 region has the DNA TGTGCCAGTAGTGTCCGATCCACTAACTATGGCTACACCTTC. It translates to CASSVRSTNYGYTF. The V call is TRBV19, the J call TRBJ1-2, with D unresolved. CDR1 is LNHDA, CDR2 SQIVND, per germline (reference sequence). The V and J ends lost 5 bases and 0 bases respectively, with 10 bases between them. The length of the CDR3 is 14 residues.

The chain joins TRBV5-1 to TRBJ1-4, with 9 bases lining up with TRBD1. CDR3 length: 14 amino acids. CDR1 and CDR2 (germline): SGHRS, YFSETQ. V shed 3 bases and J 6 bases; nucleotides not matched to a gene: 3. CDR3 DNA sequence: TGCGCCAGCAGCTCCGGGACAGGGTATGAAAAACTGTTTTTT. This encodes CASSSGTGYEKLFF.

This sequence joins TRBV29-1 and TRBJ1-2, with D hard to call. The CDR3 spans 13 residues. The germline V gene has CDR1 SQVTM and CDR2 ANQGSEA. Trimming left V 4 bases short and J 7 bases short, with 16 bases between. The CDR3 reads CSVGFFGYPGYTF. The DNA for the CDR3 is TGCAGCGTTGGTTTCTTTGGGTATCCTGGCTACACCTTC.

The chain couples TRBV29-1 to TRBJ2-7, with TRBD2 identical over 8 bases. V was clipped by 7 bases and J by 2 bases; unmatched bases: 7. The CDR3 runs to 13 residues. Germline CDR1 SQVTM, CDR2 ANQGSEA. CDR3 sequence reads: CSASGGLTYEQYF. DNA of the CDR3: TGCAGCGCCTCGGGGGGGTTAACCTACGAGCAGTACTTC.

The chain recombines TRBV5-5 with TRBJ2-7; D is tentatively TRBD1 or TRBD2 (6 bases each). The CDR3 extends over 15 amino acids. Germline assignment: CDR1 SGHKS and CDR2 YYEKEE (reference sequence). V gave up 1 base and J gave up 2 bases, with 13 bases separating them. Here the CDR3 DNA reads TGTGCCAGCAGCTTGCCGGGGGCAGGGACCTACGAGCAGTACTTC. This encodes CASSLPGAGTYEQYF.

The J gene is TRBJ1-1, the V gene TRBV6-5, with D possibly TRBD1 on 5 matching bases. Trimming took 6 bases from V and 2 from J, leaving 16 bases between them. Germline V gene lookup returns CDR1 MNHEY and CDR2 SVGAGI. CDR3 length: 15 residues. CDR3 sequence (DNA): TGTGCCAGCAGCCCTCGGGGGTGGACTAACACTGAAGCTTTCTTT. Amino acid sequence: CASSPRGWTNTEAFF.

J is TRBJ1-2 and V is TRBV10-2; D call uncertain. Trimming pared 3 bases from V and 1 base from J, leaving 6 bases between. Germline CDR1 is WSHSY and CDR2 is SAAADI. This CDR3 spans 13 amino acids. The CDR3 bases are TGCGCCAGCAGTGAAGGGAGTAACTATGGCTACACCTTC. Protein: CASSEGSNYGYTF.

This chain links TRBV7-2 with TRBJ2-2; D unresolved. V was cut by 7 bases and J by 4 bases, with 10 bases left in between. This CDR3 spans 13 amino acids. CDR1 is SGHTA and CDR2 is FQGNSA in the germline V gene. CDR3 region: CASTDLVTGELFF. Here the CDR3 DNA reads TGTGCCAGCACCGACTTAGTCACCGGGGAGCTGTTTTTT.

V and J are TRBV5-1 and TRBJ2-7; 9 bases match TRBD2. V lost 1 base to trimming and J lost 6 bases; unmatched junction nucleotides: 8. From germline, CDR1 is SGHRS and CDR2 YFSETQ. This CDR3 is 15 amino acids long. CDR3 in amino acids: CASSLTASGKGEQYF. The CDR3 DNA is TGCGCCAGCAGCTTGACGGCTAGCGGGAAGGGCGAGCAGTACTTC.

This chain links TRBV12-5 with TRBJ2-7; 12 bases match TRBD2. The germline gives CDR1 LGHNT, CDR2 FRNRAP. Losses at the gene ends were 5 bases for V and 0 bases for J; bases not matched to a gene: 11. This CDR3 region has 18 residues. DNA for the CDR3: TGTGCTAGTGGTAAGAAACTAGCGGGGGGTCCCAGCTCCTACGAGCAGTACTTC. It yields the protein CASGKKLAGGPSSYEQYF.

A single count supports this clone. V gene TRBV19 combines with J gene TRBJ1-4; D remains unclear. Between the trimmed V and J ends, which lost 7 bases and 0 bases, there was a span of 18 bases. The CDR3 runs 17 residues. The germline V gene has CDR1 LNHDA and CDR2 SQIVND (reference sequence). For the CDR3, the DNA is TGTGCCAGTAATCGGAAGGGCGTGAGTCCAACTAATGAAAAACTGTTTTTT. As protein: CASNRKGVSPTNEKLFF.

This clone was seen only once. V is TRBV18 and J is TRBJ2-1; 11 bases align to TRBD1. Germline V gene sequence: CDR1 KGHSH, CDR2 LQKENI. J gave up 5 bases and V 3 bases, and 3 bases lay outside the gene matches. The CDR3 length is 15 residues. The CDR3 region has the DNA TGTGCCAGCTCACCGGGGACAGGGGGGAACAATGAGCAGTTCTTC. Protein product: CASSPGTGGNNEQFF.

The chain employs TRBV2 and TRBJ1-1; TRBD1 aligns across 7 bases. V lost 4 bases to trimming and J lost 3 bases; unmatched junction nucleotides: 8. Per germline, CDR1 SNHLY and CDR2 FYNNEI. The CDR3 extends over 15 amino acids. CDR3 residues: CASSAPLQGDTEAFF. The CDR3 DNA reads as TGTGCCAGCAGTGCTCCCCTCCAGGGGGACACTGAAGCTTTCTTT. Filled out from reference TRBV2 and TRBJ1-1, the complete variable domain reads EPEVTQTPSHQVTQMGQEVILRCVPISNHLYFYWYRQILGQKVEFLVSFYNNEISEKSEIFDDQFSVERPDGSNFTLKIRSTKLEDSAMYFCASSAPLQGDTEAFFGQGTRLTVV.

This chain uses TRBV4-1 with TRBJ2-2, with 7 bases matching TRBD2. V lost 4 bases to trimming and J lost 3 bases; unmatched junction nucleotides: 8. Germline V gene sequence: CDR1 MGHRA, CDR2 YSYEKL. The CDR3 extends over 16 amino acids. CDR3 region: CASSPNQGGDTGELFF. CDR3 DNA sequence: TGCGCCAGCAGCCCCAACCAGGGAGGGGACACCGGGGAGCTGTTTTTT.

The rearrangement joins TRBV7-9 to TRBJ2-3; D perhaps matches TRBD2 (6 bases). CDR3 length: 18 amino acids. With 6 bases removed from V and 2 bases from J, the gap between germline ends came to 24 bases. The germline V gene encodes CDR1 SEHNR and CDR2 FQNEAQ (reference sequence). The CDR3 loop is CASRPTLGTSASTDTQYF. CDR3 coding DNA: TGTGCCAGCAGGCCGACCCTCGGGACTTCAGCCTCCACAGATACGCAGTATTTT.

This clone has just one count. The chain uses TRBV6-5 and TRBJ1-1; the D is unclear. CDR3 length: 11 amino acids. Per the germline V gene, CDR1 is MNHEY and CDR2 is SVGAGI. V gave up 6 bases and J gave up 6 bases, with 8 bases separating them. The CDR3 loop reads CASSSGPEAFF. The CDR3 nucleotides are TGTGCCAGCAGCTCCGGGCCTGAAGCTTTCTTT.

The V gene is TRBV18, the J gene TRBJ2-1; TRBD2 aligns across 8 bases. Germline loops: CDR1 KGHSH, CDR2 LQKENI. V lost 6 bases, J lost 3 bases, and 13 bases stayed unmatched. CDR3 length: 17 residues. The CDR3 region has the DNA TGTGCCAGCTCGCCTTTGGCCAGCGGGGGTTTCTACAATGAGCAGTTCTTC. Encoded protein: CASSPLASGGFYNEQFF.

This chain links TRBV19 with TRBJ1-6; TRBD1 matches at 7 bases. Germline values: CDR1 LNHDA, CDR2 SQIVND (reference sequence). Losses at the gene ends were 5 bases for V and 1 base for J; bases not matched to a gene: 8. CDR3 length: 17 amino acids. CDR3 sequence: CASSPGQQRSYNSPLHF. In nucleotides, the CDR3 is TGTGCCAGTAGTCCGGGACAGCAACGATCCTATAATTCACCCCTCCACTTT.

The chain combines TRBV6-1 with TRBJ1-2, with D unresolved. This CDR3 comprises 13 residues. V dropped 3 bases and J dropped 8 bases, with 13 bases sitting between them. Looked up from germline, CDR1 is MNHNS and CDR2 is SASEGT. In DNA form, the CDR3 reads TGTGCCAGCAGTGATGGTGGGTACGGGGGCTACACCTTC. As protein: CASSDGGYGGYTF.

The rearrangement links TRBV19 to TRBJ2-7; 7 bases map to TRBD2. Germline CDR1 LNHDA, CDR2 SQIVND (reference sequence). CDR3 length: 12 amino acids. J lost 7 bases, V lost 5 bases, and 5 bases had no gene match. CDR3 sequence (DNA): TGTGCCAGTAGTTGGGGGGGAGGTGAGCAGTACTTC. Translating it yields CASSWGGGEQYF. Full variable domain (remainder filled in from reference TRBV19 and TRBJ2-7): DGGITQSPKYLFRKEGQNVTLSCEQNLNHDAMYWYRQDPGQGLRLIYYSQIVNDFQKGDIAEGYSVSREKKESFPLTVTSAQKNPTAFYLCASSWGGGEQYFGPGTRLTVT.

The V call is TRBV7-2, the J call TRBJ1-2, with 8 bases lining up with TRBD1. V lost 4 bases and J lost 4; bases outside the gene matches: 5. CDR1 is SGHTA and CDR2 is FQGNSA in the germline V gene. The CDR3 contains 14 residues. For the CDR3, the DNA is TGTGCCAGCAGCTGGGGACAGGCTTTCTATGGCTACACCTTC. Encoded protein: CASSWGQAFYGYTF.

The V and J genes are TRBV6-6 and TRBJ2-7; TRBD2 is a possible D gene (7 bases). V shed 7 bases and J shed 4 bases, with 17 bases lying between them. Germline V gene sequence: CDR1 MNHNY, CDR2 SVGAGI (reference sequence). This CDR3 contains 14 residues. The CDR3 sequence is CASTTARGRYEQYF. The CDR3 DNA is TGTGCCAGCACCACCGCGCGGGGGCGGTACGAGCAGTACTTC.

The chain uses TRBV19 and TRBJ1-5; a weak D match, TRBD1 (6 bases). Looked up from germline, CDR1 is LNHDA and CDR2 is SQIVND (reference sequence). V gave up 3 bases and J gave up 7 bases, with 19 bases separating them. CDR3 length: 16 amino acids. In nucleotides, the CDR3 is TGTGCCAGTAGTATTGGGCCCGGGACACCTAGACAGCCCCAGCATTTT. Protein product: CASSIGPGTPRQPQHF.

J is TRBJ1-5 and V is TRBV7-9; D is perhaps TRBD1 (6 bases). V was clipped by 5 bases and J by 3 bases, with 20 bases between them. This CDR3 comprises 17 residues. Germline V gene sequence: CDR1 SEHNR, CDR2 FQNEAQ (reference sequence). CDR3: CASSTDGSGALNQPQHF. As DNA, the CDR3 is TGTGCCAGCAGCACCGACGGGTCAGGGGCCCTCAATCAGCCCCAGCATTTT.

V usage is TRBV7-9 and J usage is TRBJ2-5; D possibly corresponds to TRBD1 (6 bases). Trimming shortened V by 5 bases and J by 6 bases, and 22 bases separated the two germline ends. Germline V gene data show CDR1 as SEHNR and CDR2 as FQNEAQ (reference sequence). The CDR3 length is 16 residues. CDR3 region: CASSPVGARLGKTQYF. The CDR3 DNA follows: TGTGCCAGCAGCCCAGTGGGGGCCCGACTTGGGAAGACCCAGTACTTC.

The chain links TRBV7-3 to TRBJ2-7; 9 bases map to TRBD1. Per the germline V gene, CDR1 is SGHTA and CDR2 is FQGTGA. The CDR3 length is 14 residues. The V and J ends lost 5 bases and 4 bases, in that order; junction bases with no gene match: 6. CDR3 protein: CASSPDRGGYEQYF. DNA for the CDR3: TGTGCCAGCAGCCCGGACAGGGGTGGATACGAGCAGTACTTC.